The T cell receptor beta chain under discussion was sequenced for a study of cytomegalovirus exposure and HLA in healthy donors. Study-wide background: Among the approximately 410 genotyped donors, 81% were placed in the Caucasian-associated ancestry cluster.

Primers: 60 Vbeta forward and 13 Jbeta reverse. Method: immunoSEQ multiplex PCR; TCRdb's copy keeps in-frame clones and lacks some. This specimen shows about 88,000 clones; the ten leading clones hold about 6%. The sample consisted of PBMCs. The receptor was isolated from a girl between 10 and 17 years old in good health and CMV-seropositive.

This CDR3 reads CASSPRQGALNEQYF. The CDR3 DNA is TGTGCCAGCAGCCCCCGGCAGGGGGCTTTAAACGAGCAGTACTTC. The chain links TRBV7-6 to TRBJ2-7; 8 positions match TRBD1. Germline CDR1 SGHVS, CDR2 FNYEAQ. Losses at the gene ends were 5 bases for V and 5 bases for J; bases not matched to a gene: 11. CDR3 length: 15 residues.